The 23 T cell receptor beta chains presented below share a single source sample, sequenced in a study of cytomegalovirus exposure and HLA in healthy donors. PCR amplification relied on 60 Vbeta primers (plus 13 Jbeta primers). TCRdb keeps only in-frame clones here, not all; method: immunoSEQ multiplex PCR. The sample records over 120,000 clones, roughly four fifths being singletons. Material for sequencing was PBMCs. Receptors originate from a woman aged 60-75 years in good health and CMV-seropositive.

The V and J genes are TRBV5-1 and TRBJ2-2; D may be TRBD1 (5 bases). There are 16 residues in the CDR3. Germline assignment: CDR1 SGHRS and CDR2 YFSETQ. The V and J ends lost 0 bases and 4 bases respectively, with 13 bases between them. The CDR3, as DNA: TGCGCCAGCAGCTTGGCAGGGTCGGATACCACCGGGGAGCTGTTTTTT. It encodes CASSLAGSDTTGELFF.

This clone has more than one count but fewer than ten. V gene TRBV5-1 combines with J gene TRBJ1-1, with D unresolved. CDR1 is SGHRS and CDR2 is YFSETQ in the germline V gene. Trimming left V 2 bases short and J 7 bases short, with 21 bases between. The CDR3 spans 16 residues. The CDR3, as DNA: TGCGCCAGCAGCTTTACCGTAGGCGCAGGAAAGGTTGAAGCTTTCTTT. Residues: CASSFTVGAGKVEAFF.

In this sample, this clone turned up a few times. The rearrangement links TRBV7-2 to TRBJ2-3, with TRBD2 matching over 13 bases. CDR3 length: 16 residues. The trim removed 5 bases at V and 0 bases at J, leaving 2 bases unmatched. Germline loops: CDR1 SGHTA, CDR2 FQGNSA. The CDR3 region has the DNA TGTGCCAGCAGCAAGGGACTAGCGGGAAGCACAGATACGCAGTATTTT. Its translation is CASSKGLAGSTDTQYF.

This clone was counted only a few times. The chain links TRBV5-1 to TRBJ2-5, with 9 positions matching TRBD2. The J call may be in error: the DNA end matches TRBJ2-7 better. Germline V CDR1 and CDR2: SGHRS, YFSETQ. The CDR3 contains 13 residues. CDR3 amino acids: CASSPSGVYEQYF. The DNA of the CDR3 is TGCGCCAGCAGCCCTAGCGGGGTCTACGAGCAGTACTTC.

The CDR3 sequence: CASSFSSGANVLTF. CDR3 bases: TGTGCCAGCAGCTTTAGCTCTGGGGCCAACGTCCTGACTTTC. The J gene is TRBJ2-6, the V gene TRBV5-5; D gene unclear. The CDR3 contains 14 residues. V dropped 2 bases and J dropped 0 bases, with 3 bases sitting between them. Germline V gene sequence: CDR1 SGHKS, CDR2 YYEKEE (reference sequence).

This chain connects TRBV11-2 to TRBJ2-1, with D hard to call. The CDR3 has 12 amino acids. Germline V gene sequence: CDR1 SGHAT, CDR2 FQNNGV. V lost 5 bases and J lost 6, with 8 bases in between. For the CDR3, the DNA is TGTGCCAGCAGCCCGAGTCTCAATGAGCAGTTCTTC. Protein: CASSPSLNEQFF.

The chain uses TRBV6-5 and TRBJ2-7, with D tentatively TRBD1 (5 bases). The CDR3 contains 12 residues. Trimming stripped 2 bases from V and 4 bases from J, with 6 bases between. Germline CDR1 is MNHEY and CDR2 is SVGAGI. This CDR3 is CASSYDRYEQYF. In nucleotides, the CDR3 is TGTGCCAGCAGTTACGACAGATACGAGCAGTACTTC.

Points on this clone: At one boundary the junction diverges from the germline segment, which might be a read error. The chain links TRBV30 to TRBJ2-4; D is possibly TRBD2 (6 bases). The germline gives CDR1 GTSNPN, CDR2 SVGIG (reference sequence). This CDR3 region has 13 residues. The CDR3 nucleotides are TGTGCCTGCAGTGCCTCCGTCGGGAGCATTCAGTACTTC. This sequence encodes CACSASVGSIQYF.

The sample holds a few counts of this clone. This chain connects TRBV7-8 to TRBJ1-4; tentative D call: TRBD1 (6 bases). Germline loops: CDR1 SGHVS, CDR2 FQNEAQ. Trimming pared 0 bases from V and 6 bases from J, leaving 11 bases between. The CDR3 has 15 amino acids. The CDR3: CASSLATGGHEKLFF. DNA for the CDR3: TGTGCCAGCAGCTTAGCGACAGGCGGACATGAAAAACTGTTTTTT.

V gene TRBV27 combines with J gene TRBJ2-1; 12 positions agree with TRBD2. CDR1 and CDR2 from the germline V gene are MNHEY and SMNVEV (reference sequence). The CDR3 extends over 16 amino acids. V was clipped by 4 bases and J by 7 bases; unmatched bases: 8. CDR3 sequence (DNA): TGTGCCAGCAGTTCCCAGACTAGCGGGAGAGTTAATGAGCAGTTCTTC. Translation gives CASSSQTSGRVNEQFF.

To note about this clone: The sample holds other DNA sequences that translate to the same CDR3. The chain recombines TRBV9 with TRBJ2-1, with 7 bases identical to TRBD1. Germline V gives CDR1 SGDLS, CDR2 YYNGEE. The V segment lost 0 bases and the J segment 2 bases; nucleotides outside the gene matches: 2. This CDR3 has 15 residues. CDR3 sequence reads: CASSVEGATYNEQFF. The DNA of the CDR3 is TGTGCCAGCAGCGTAGAGGGGGCAACCTACAATGAGCAGTTCTTC.

CDR3 loop: CASSPAGRPYNEQFF. CDR3 sequence (DNA): TGCGCCAGCAGCCCAGCCGGGAGGCCCTACAATGAGCAGTTCTTC. The genes are TRBV4-3 and TRBJ2-1, with TRBD2 matching 7 bases. This CDR3 region has 15 residues. V was clipped by 4 bases and J by 2 bases; unmatched bases: 5. Germline V gives CDR1 LGHNA, CDR2 YSLEER.

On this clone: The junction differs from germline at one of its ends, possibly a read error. The CDR3 DNA follows: TGCGCCAGCAGCCAAAGAGGATCGGCCTATAATGAGCAGTTCTTC. Its protein is CASSQRGSAYNEQFF. This chain uses TRBV4-1 with TRBJ2-1; D is unclear. This CDR3 has 15 residues. Germline values: CDR1 MGHRA, CDR2 YSYEKL.

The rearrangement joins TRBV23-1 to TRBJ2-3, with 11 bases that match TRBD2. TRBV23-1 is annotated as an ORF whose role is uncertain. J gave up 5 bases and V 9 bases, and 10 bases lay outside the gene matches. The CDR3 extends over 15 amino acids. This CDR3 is CARAVTSGKLDTQYF. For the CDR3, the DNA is TGCGCCAGAGCCGTGACTAGCGGGAAGTTAGATACGCAGTATTTT.

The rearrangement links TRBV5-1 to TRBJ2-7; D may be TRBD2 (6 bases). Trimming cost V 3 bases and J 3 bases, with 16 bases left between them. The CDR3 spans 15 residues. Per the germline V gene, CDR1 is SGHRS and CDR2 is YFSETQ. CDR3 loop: CASSWYGGTNYEQYF. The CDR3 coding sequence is TGCGCCAGCAGCTGGTACGGCGGGACCAACTACGAGCAGTACTTC.

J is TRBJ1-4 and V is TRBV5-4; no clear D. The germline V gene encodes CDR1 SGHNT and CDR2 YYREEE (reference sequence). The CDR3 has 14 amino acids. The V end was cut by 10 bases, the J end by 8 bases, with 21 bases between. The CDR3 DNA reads TGTGCCGTCCCCCTAGGAGGCGAAGGAGAAAAACTGTTTTTT. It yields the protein CAVPLGGEGEKLFF.

Written as DNA, the CDR3 is TGTGCCAGCAGTGCCTACGACAGGGGATCAGGTCAGCCCCAGCATTTT. This gives the protein CASSAYDRGSGQPQHF. The rearrangement uses TRBV27 and TRBJ1-5, with 8 bases fitting TRBD1. V was clipped by 5 bases and J by 6 bases; unmatched bases: 12. CDR1 is MNHEY and CDR2 is SMNVEV in the germline V gene (reference sequence). The CDR3 sequence is 16 residues long.

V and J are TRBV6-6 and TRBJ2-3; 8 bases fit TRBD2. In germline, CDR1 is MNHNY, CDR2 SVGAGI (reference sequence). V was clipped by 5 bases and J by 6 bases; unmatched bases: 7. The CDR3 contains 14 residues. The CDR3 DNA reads TGTGCCAGCAGTAACATAGCGGGGTCGGATACGCAGTATTTT. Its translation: CASSNIAGSDTQYF.

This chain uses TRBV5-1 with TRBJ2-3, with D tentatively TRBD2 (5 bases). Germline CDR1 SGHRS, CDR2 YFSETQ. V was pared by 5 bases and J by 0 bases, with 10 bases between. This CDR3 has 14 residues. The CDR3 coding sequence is TGCGCCAGCAGAGAGGGCCCCAGCACAGATACGCAGTATTTT. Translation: CASREGPSTDTQYF.

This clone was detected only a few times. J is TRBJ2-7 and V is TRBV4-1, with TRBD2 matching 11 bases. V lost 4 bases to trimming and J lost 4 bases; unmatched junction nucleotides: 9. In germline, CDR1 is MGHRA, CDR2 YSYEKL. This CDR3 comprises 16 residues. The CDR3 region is CASSPRLAGQLYEQYF. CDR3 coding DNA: TGCGCCAGCAGCCCCCGACTAGCGGGACAGTTGTACGAGCAGTACTTC.

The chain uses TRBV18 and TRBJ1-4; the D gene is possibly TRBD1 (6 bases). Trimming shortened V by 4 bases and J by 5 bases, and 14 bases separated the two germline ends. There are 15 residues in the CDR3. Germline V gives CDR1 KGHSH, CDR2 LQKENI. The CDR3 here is CASSLYGTRNEKLFF. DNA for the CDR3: TGTGCCAGCTCACTTTACGGGACAAGGAATGAAAAACTGTTTTTT.

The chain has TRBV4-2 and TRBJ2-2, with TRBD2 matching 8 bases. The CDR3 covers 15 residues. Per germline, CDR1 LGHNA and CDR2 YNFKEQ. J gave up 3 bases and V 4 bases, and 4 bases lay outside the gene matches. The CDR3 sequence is CASSPTSGYTGELFF. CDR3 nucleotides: TGTGCCAGCAGCCCCACTAGCGGATACACCGGGGAGCTGTTTTTT.

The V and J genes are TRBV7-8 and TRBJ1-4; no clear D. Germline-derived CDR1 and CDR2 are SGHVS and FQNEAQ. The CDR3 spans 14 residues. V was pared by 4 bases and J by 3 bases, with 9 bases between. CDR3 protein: CASSYSGSNEKLFF. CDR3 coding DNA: TGTGCCAGCAGCTATTCCGGGTCTAATGAAAAACTGTTTTTT.